The table lists the clone carrying this T cell receptor (beta chain) with many counts. The antigen is undetermined. This sample was included in a study of CD8 T cells in ankylosing spondylitis. The CDR3 consists of 14 residues. Deletions cut 7 bases from V and 5 bases from J, with 18 bases between. Germline V gives CDR1 SGHRS, CDR2 YFSETQ. Whole-study results and caveats: Previous work reported some of these motif variants in the synovial fluid and blood of reactive arthritis. Ankylosing spondylitis blood appeared to carry a characteristic TCR beta motif of several highly homologous variants. Disease-linked clones had a CD8+ phenotype and relatively low frequency in peripheral blood.

Using its own MiXCR run on the 5' RACE reads, TCRdb lists one record per CDR3 protein. The sample includes 500,000 or so distinct CDR3 sequences, approximately 5.3% seen only once; the top ten take roughly 3.2%. This TCR was sampled from a male donor with ankylosing spondylitis. The sequencing input was blood, either unsorted or a sorted T cell fraction (not recorded which). The gene calls are TRBV5-1 and TRBJ2-5; either TRBD1 or TRBD2 may fit D (5 bases each). CDR3 sequence (DNA): TGCGCCAGCGCACCCCTGGGGGATTGGGAGACCCAGTACTTC. As protein: CASAPLGDWETQYF.